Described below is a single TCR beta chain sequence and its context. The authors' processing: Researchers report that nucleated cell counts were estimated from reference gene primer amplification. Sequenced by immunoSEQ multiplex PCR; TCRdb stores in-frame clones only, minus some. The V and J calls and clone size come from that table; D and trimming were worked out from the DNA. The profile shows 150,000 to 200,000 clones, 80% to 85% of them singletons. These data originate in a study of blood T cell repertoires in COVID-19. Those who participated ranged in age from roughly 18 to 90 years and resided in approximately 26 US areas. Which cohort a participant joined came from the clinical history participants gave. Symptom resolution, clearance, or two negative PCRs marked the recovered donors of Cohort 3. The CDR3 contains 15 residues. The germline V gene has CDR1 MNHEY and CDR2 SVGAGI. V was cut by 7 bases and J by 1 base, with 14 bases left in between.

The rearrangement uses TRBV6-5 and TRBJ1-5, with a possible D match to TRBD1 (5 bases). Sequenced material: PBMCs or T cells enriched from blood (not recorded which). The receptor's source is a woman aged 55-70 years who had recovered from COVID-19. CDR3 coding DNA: TGTGCCAGCATGGCAGGAGGGACGAGCAATCAGCCCCAGCATTTT. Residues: CASMAGGTSNQPQHF.